The present T cell receptor beta chain was sequenced within a study of blood T cell repertoires in COVID-19. Between the trimmed V and J ends, which lost 4 bases and 4 bases, there was a span of 11 bases. CDR1 and CDR2 from the germline V gene are SGHDT and YYEEEE. The CDR3 is made up of 14 amino acids. The assay was immunoSEQ multiplex PCR, and TCRdb's table has in-frame clones only and misses some. Here the sample spans about 100,000 clones, around 87% being singletons. The V gene is TRBV5-6, the J gene TRBJ2-2; the D is unclear. The receptor comes from a man aged 50-60 years with active or convalescent COVID-19. The sample comprised peripheral blood. CDR3 region: CASSGQTITGELFF. In DNA form, the CDR3 reads TGTGCCAGCAGCGGGCAGACCATCACCGGGGAGCTGTTTTTT.